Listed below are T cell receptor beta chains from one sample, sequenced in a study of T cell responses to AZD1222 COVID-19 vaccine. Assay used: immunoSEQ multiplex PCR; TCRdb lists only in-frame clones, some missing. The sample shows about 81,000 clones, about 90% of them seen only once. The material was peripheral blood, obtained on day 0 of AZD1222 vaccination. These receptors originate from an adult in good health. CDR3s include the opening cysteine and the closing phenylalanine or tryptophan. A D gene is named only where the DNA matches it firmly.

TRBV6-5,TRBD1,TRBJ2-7,CASRARTGNLYEQYF
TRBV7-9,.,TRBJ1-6,CASSVNPATLGSPLHF
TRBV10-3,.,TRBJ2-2,CAIRQGYDGGELFF
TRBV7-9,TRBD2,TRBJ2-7,CASRASGSTYEQYF
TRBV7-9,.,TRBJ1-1,CASTETALNTEAFF
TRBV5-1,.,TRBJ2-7,CASSLAGQSYEQYF
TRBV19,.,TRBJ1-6,CASSIDRSSYNSPLHF
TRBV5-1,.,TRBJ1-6,CASSLRGPGLDSPLHF
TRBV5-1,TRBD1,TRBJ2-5,CASSVTGTGVRETQYF
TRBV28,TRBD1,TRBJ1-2,CASSVQDRGNYGYTF
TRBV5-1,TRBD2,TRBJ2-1,CASSEPAGGNEQFF
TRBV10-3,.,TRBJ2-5,CAISGRNIQETQYF
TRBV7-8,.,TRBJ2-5,CASSLWGGETQYF
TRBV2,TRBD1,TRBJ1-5,CASSHGTGGNQPQHF
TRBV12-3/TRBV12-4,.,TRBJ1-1,CASSLAPGTEAFF
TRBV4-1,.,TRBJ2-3,CASSQGQLWGSRDTQYF
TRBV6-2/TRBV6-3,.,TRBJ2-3,CASSSLVGGDTQYF
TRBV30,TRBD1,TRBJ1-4,CACGTGFPEKLFF
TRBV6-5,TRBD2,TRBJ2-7,CASSSHEAGRGYEQYF
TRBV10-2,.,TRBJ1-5,CASSEVDRGQPQHF
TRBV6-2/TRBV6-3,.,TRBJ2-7,CASSYGLDRIYEQYF
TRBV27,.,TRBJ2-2,CASSLSVPTGELFF
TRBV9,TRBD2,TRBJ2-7,CASSVGTSGKSYEQYF
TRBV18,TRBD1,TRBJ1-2,CASSQDRDYGYTF
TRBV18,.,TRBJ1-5,CASSEYRDQPQHF
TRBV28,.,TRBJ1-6,CASRQGPQYNSPLHF
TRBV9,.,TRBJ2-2,CASAVGGRVRNSGELFF